One and the same sample provided the 17 T cell receptor beta chains below, sequenced in a study of monozygotic twins with cystic fibrosis. Generated by immunoSEQ multiplex PCR, the TCRdb table keeps only in-frame clones and is missing some. The sample has 9,500 to 12,000 clones, over 99% seen once; the top ten hold around 0.4%. The sample was blood. The receptors come from a man aged 18 to 30 with cystic fibrosis.

The chain carries TRBV5-1 and TRBJ2-7, with 10 positions matching TRBD1. Germline lookup yields CDR1 SGHRS and CDR2 YFSETQ. V lost 4 bases to trimming and J lost 7 bases; unmatched junction nucleotides: 11. The length of the CDR3 is 15 residues. This CDR3 reads CASSRTGGVYGEQYF. In DNA, the CDR3 is TGCGCCAGCAGCCGGACAGGGGGGGTATACGGAGAGCAGTACTTC.

V is TRBV5-4 and J is TRBJ2-3, with 12 bases matching TRBD2. The CDR3 has 16 residues. The V gene's germline CDR1 is SGHNT and CDR2 YYREEE (reference sequence). Trimming removed 0 bases from V and 5 bases from J; junction bases left unmatched: 4. As DNA, the CDR3 is TGTGCCAGCAGCTTGGCCCCGACTAGCGGGGGAGATACGCAGTATTTT. Translated: CASSLAPTSGGDTQYF.

This chain uses TRBV5-5 with TRBJ2-1; 9 bases align to TRBD1. The germline gives CDR1 SGHKS, CDR2 YYEKEE (reference sequence). The CDR3 is 15 residues long. V gave up 4 bases and J gave up 4 bases; unmatched junction bases: 6. CDR3 sequence (DNA): TGTGCCAGCAGCGCAACAGGGGGCGAATACAATGAGCAGTTCTTC. Its translation: CASSATGGEYNEQFF.

This chain uses TRBV30 with TRBJ1-2, with D possibly being TRBD1 (5 bases). Germline assignment: CDR1 GTSNPN and CDR2 SVGIG (reference sequence). The V end was cut by 6 bases, the J end by 2 bases, with 13 bases between. CDR3 size: 13 residues. This CDR3 is CACPGAGNYGYTF. CDR3 nucleotide sequence: TGTGCCTGCCCCGGTGCAGGGAACTATGGCTACACCTTC.

The chain is built from TRBV5-1 and TRBJ2-3, with 9 positions matching TRBD2. Germline values: CDR1 SGHRS, CDR2 YFSETQ. This CDR3 is built from 14 residues. Trimming at V came to 2 bases and at J to 6 bases, leaving 4 bases not matched to a gene. CDR3 DNA sequence: TGCGCCAGCAGCTTAGTAGCGGGGGCGGATACGCAGTATTTT. Its translation is CASSLVAGADTQYF.

The rearrangement joins TRBV7-8 to TRBJ2-5, with 7 bases matching TRBD2. This CDR3 contains 16 residues. Unmatched junction bases numbered 7, after V lost 1 base and J lost 2 bases. Germline V CDR1 and CDR2: SGHVS, FQNEAQ. The CDR3 DNA is TGTGCCAGCAGCTTAGTGGGTGGGGGGGGACAAGAGACCCAGTACTTC. This codes for CASSLVGGGGQETQYF.

This clone was detected once. The rearrangement uses TRBV13 and TRBJ1-6; possibly TRBD1 for D (6 bases). V was shortened by 4 bases and J by 5 bases, with 18 bases between the two germline ends. The CDR3 consists of 17 residues. Germline V lookup: CDR1 PRHDT, CDR2 FYEKMQ (reference sequence). CDR3 protein: CASSSDRGQKDNSPLHF. CDR3 DNA: TGTGCCAGCAGCTCCGATAGGGGACAAAAAGATAATTCACCCCTCCACTTT.

The chain is built from TRBV29-1 and TRBJ2-3; the match to TRBD1 covers 11 bases. This CDR3 has 12 amino acids. Germline lookup yields CDR1 SQVTM and CDR2 ANQGSEA. V gave up 7 bases and J gave up 4 bases; unmatched junction bases: 1. DNA for the CDR3: TGCAGCGCGGACAGGGGGCCAGATACGCAGTATTTT. Encoded protein: CSADRGPDTQYF.

This chain uses TRBV5-4 with TRBJ1-4; weak D call: TRBD1 (5 bases). V was cut by 0 bases and J by 8 bases, with 14 bases left in between. The CDR3 totals 15 residues. Per the germline V gene, CDR1 is SGHNT and CDR2 is YYREEE (reference sequence). This CDR3 reads CASSLDPREGEKLFF. The CDR3, as DNA: TGTGCCAGCAGCTTGGATCCCAGGGAGGGGGAAAAACTGTTTTTT.

This clone has only one observation. One junction end does not reproduce the germline sequence, and a read error may be involved. The CDR3 here is CSVGRVLSSNEQFF. The CDR3, as DNA: TGCAGCGTTGGCAGGGTACTTTCCTCCAATGAGCAGTTCTTC. The chain has TRBV29-1 and TRBJ2-1, with a tentative D call TRBD1 (5 bases). Per germline, CDR1 SQVTM and CDR2 ANQGSEA. The CDR3 contains 14 residues.

The chain uses TRBV18 and TRBJ1-1, with 9 nucleotides matching TRBD1. V shed 6 bases, J shed 3 bases, and the junction held 5 bases outside the gene matches. CDR1 is KGHSH and CDR2 is LQKENI in the germline V gene. This CDR3 is 14 amino acids long. Written as DNA, the CDR3 is TGTGCCAGCTCCCTCTGGGACAGGGACACTGAAGCTTTCTTT. It yields the protein CASSLWDRDTEAFF.

The rearrangement links TRBV5-1 to TRBJ2-7; a weak D match, TRBD1 (6 bases). Germline V gene data show CDR1 as SGHRS and CDR2 as YFSETQ. CDR3 size: 16 residues. The ends were cut back, 3 bases at V and 4 bases at J, with 20 bases in the middle. Here the CDR3 reads CASSSSVGQTRYEQYF. CDR3 sequence (DNA): TGCGCCAGCAGCTCTTCCGTTGGACAGACCAGATACGAGCAGTACTTC.

This chain links TRBV2 with TRBJ2-3; 8 bases are shared with TRBD2. V shed 1 base and J 6 bases; nucleotides not matched to a gene: 6. The CDR3 is 15 amino acids. Germline V gene lookup returns CDR1 SNHLY and CDR2 FYNNEI. For the CDR3, the DNA is TGTGCCAGCAGTGAAGGGGGACTAGATGCGGATACGCAGTATTTT. It is translated as CASSEGGLDADTQYF.

The V call is TRBV7-2, the J call TRBJ1-5; D may be TRBD1 (6 bases). The germline CDR1 and CDR2 sequences are SGHTA and FQGNSA. Trimming stripped 0 bases from V and 3 bases from J, with 12 bases between. The CDR3 covers 16 residues. As DNA, the CDR3 is TGTGCCAGCAGCTTAGCTCGTCAGGGGATCAATCAGCCCCAGCATTTT. It translates to CASSLARQGINQPQHF. Using reference TRBV7-2 and TRBJ1-5 for the parts outside the CDR3, the full variable domain is GAGVSQSPSNKVTEKGKDVELRCDPISGHTALYWYRQSLGQGLEFLIYFQGNSAPDKSGLPSDRFSAERTGGSVSTLTIQRTQQEDSAVYLCASSLARQGINQPQHFGDGTRLSIL.

The V gene is TRBV2, the J gene TRBJ2-2; 8 nucleotides line up with TRBD1. Trimming removed 6 bases from V and 5 bases from J; junction bases left unmatched: 5. The CDR3 covers 14 residues. CDR1 and CDR2 (germline): SNHLY, FYNNEI. In nucleotides, the CDR3 is TGTGCCAGCAGAACAGGGGGTGGTACCGGGGAGCTGTTTTTT. Translating gives CASRTGGGTGELFF. Supplemented by reference TRBV2 and TRBJ2-2, the full variable domain reads EPEVTQTPSHQVTQMGQEVILRCVPISNHLYFYWYRQILGQKVEFLVSFYNNEISEKSEIFDDQFSVERPDGSNFTLKIRSTKLEDSAMYFCASRTGGGTGELFFGEGSRLTVL.

This sequence joins TRBV28 and TRBJ2-7, with D possibly matching TRBD2 (5 bases). There are 11 residues in the CDR3. V lost 5 bases to trimming and J lost 4 bases, with 6 bases between them. Germline values: CDR1 MDHEN, CDR2 SYDVKM. The DNA of the CDR3 is TGTGCCAGCAGTCGCGGGTACGAGCAGTACTTC. Amino acid sequence: CASSRGYEQYF.

As to this clone: At one of its ends the junction is not consistent with the germline gene, which may arise from a read error. The CDR3, as DNA: TGTGCTAGCAGCCTGAGCGGGGGGAACACCGGGGAGCTGTTTTTT. It specifies CASSLSGGNTGELFF. V and J are TRBV7-7 and TRBJ2-2, with 8 bases fitting TRBD2. The CDR3 extends over 15 amino acids. Germline V gives CDR1 SSHAT, CDR2 FNYEAQ (reference sequence).